Listed here are 24 T cell receptor beta chains from one sample, sequenced in a study of shared clonotypes between healthy human individuals (dated by TCRdb to 2020 to 2022). Libraries came from the immunoSEQ multiplex PCR assay. This is the immuneACCESS table as TCRdb keeps it, with only in-frame sequences that have V and J called. A part of the clones is gone; compared with another copy, unresolved V genes explain less than half, and the rest is unexplained. The sample table lists 1,500,000 or so clones, roughly 96% of them with a count of one. The ten most abundant clones make up roughly 1.2% of the sample. The sample was naive CD4+ T cells sorted from blood. The cell subset or site label, as the study defines it: CD45RA+ positively selected. The receptors were sampled from a man aged 30 to 39 in good health.

This clone was observed once. The chain couples TRBV6-1 to TRBJ2-7, with 10 bases fitting TRBD1. CDR3 length: 15 amino acids. The V and J ends lost 4 bases and 0 bases, in that order; junction bases with no gene match: 3. Per the germline V gene, CDR1 is MNHNS and CDR2 is SASEGT. The CDR3 DNA follows: TGTGCCAGCAGTGGATGGACAGGGGGCTCCTACGAGCAGTACTTC. Translating it yields CASSGWTGGSYEQYF.

The V call is TRBV9, the J call TRBJ2-1, with 8 bases identical to TRBD2. V trimming: 6 bases; J trimming: 0 bases; junction bases outside the gene matches: 5. This CDR3 is built from 15 residues. CDR1 is SGDLS, CDR2 YYNGEE, per germline. The CDR3, as DNA: TGTGCCAGCACACCCAGCGGGAGCTCCTACAATGAGCAGTTCTTC. This sequence encodes CASTPSGSSYNEQFF.

The chain joins TRBV5-1 to TRBJ2-2, with 10 bases that match TRBD2. Germline CDR1 reads SGHRS; CDR2 reads YFSETQ. With V trimmed by 3 bases and J by 5 bases, 10 bases remained unmatched. The CDR3 is 17 amino acids. The CDR3 loop is CASSSFWTSGATGELFF. The CDR3 nucleotides read TGCGCCAGCAGCTCTTTCTGGACTAGCGGAGCTACCGGGGAGCTGTTTTTT.

The V and J genes are TRBV4-1 and TRBJ2-1; 8 bases map to TRBD1. V gave up 1 base and J gave up 0 bases; unmatched junction bases: 11. Germline V gene lookup returns CDR1 MGHRA and CDR2 YSYEKL. The CDR3 has 19 amino acids. The CDR3 reads CASSQASGQVQRSYNEQFF. The DNA of the CDR3 is TGCGCCAGCAGCCAAGCATCGGGACAGGTCCAGCGCTCCTACAATGAGCAGTTCTTC.

The rearrangement uses TRBV6-4 and TRBJ2-7; D unclear. The CDR3 runs to 10 residues. V dropped 6 bases and J dropped 4 bases, with 4 bases sitting between them. Germline V gene data show CDR1 as MRHNA and CDR2 as SNTAGT. The CDR3 protein is CASSLYEQYF. The DNA of the CDR3 is TGTGCCAGCAGCCTTTACGAGCAGTACTTC.

This clone was counted once. The rearrangement links TRBV28 to TRBJ1-5, with D unresolved. Trimming took off 0 bases at V and 9 bases at J, with 12 bases between the two ends. Germline assignment: CDR1 MDHEN and CDR2 SYDVKM. The CDR3 spans 14 residues. The CDR3 protein is CASSLWVSPGPQHF. The CDR3 DNA reads as TGTGCCAGCAGTTTATGGGTCAGCCCAGGGCCCCAGCATTTT. Based on the CDR3 plus reference TRBV28 and TRBJ1-5, the full variable domain is DVKVTQSSRYLVKRTGEKVFLECVQDMDHENMFWYRQDPGLGLRLIYFSYDVKMKEKGDIPEGYSVSREKKERFSLILESASTNQTSMYLCASSLWVSPGPQHFGDGTRLSIL.

The gene calls are TRBV9 and TRBJ2-2; D call uncertain. Trimming left V 4 bases short and J 4 bases short, with 8 bases between. The CDR3 totals 13 residues. Germline CDR1 SGDLS, CDR2 YYNGEE. The chain's CDR3 is CASSSRPTGELFF. DNA for the CDR3: TGTGCCAGCAGCTCGCGACCCACCGGGGAGCTGTTTTTT.

The V gene is TRBV5-1, the J gene TRBJ2-6; no definite D call. Germline CDR1 reads SGHRS; CDR2 reads YFSETQ. Trimming removed 0 bases at V and 1 base at J, with 11 bases between. CDR3 length: 17 residues. The CDR3 nucleotides read TGCGCCAGCAGCTTGGTTTCCAGTTCGTCTGGGGCCAACGTCCTGACTTTC. It encodes CASSLVSSSSGANVLTF.

The chain employs TRBV27 and TRBJ2-3, with D maybe TRBD2 (5 bases). Germline CDR1 MNHEY, CDR2 SMNVEV (reference sequence). The CDR3 has 17 residues. The ends were cut back, 2 bases at V and 1 base at J, with 16 bases in the middle. CDR3 sequence (DNA): TGTGCCAGCAGTTTAATTCTCCGGCCGGAGGGCACAGATACGCAGTATTTT. Residues: CASSLILRPEGTDTQYF.

CDR3 sequence reads: CASNPATSYEQYF. The CDR3 DNA follows: TGTGCCAGCAACCCAGCGACCTCCTACGAGCAGTACTTC. The rearrangement joins TRBV6-6 to TRBJ2-7; D not certain. CDR3 length equals 13 residues. Trimming removed 7 bases from V and 0 bases from J, with 10 bases in between. The V gene's germline CDR1 is MNHNY and CDR2 SVGAGI (reference sequence).

This chain joins TRBV11-2 and TRBJ2-1; possibly TRBD2 for D (5 bases). Between the trimmed V and J ends, which lost 2 bases and 8 bases, there was a span of 16 bases. The V gene's germline CDR1 is SGHAT and CDR2 FQNNGV. This CDR3 has 15 amino acids. CDR3 amino acids: CASSLKLEKVDEQFF. The DNA for the CDR3 is TGTGCCAGCAGCTTAAAACTAGAAAAGGTCGATGAGCAGTTCTTC.

The chain is built from TRBV9 and TRBJ2-1; D is perhaps TRBD1 or TRBD2 (5 bases each). This CDR3 has 15 amino acids. CDR1 is SGDLS, CDR2 YYNGEE, per germline. Between the trimmed V and J ends, which lost 0 bases and 4 bases, there was a span of 11 bases. The CDR3 nucleotides are TGTGCCAGCAGCGTAGTCCCCGAGGGGTACAATGAGCAGTTCTTC. It is translated as CASSVVPEGYNEQFF.

The genes are TRBV2 and TRBJ1-1, with a tentative D call TRBD1 (5 bases). Germline CDR1 and CDR2: SNHLY and FYNNEI. The CDR3 is made up of 15 amino acids. Between the trimmed V and J ends, which lost 8 bases and 1 base, there was a span of 17 bases. The DNA of the CDR3 is TGTGCCAGCCAGGGAGTTAGGGCCAAGAACACTGAAGCTTTCTTT. Amino acids: CASQGVRAKNTEAFF.

The table lists this clone with a count of one. The chain has TRBV7-2 and TRBJ2-1, with D hard to call. The CDR3 sequence is 13 residues long. The germline gives CDR1 SGHTA, CDR2 FQGNSA. V lost 5 bases and J 4 bases, leaving 9 bases between the germline ends. This CDR3 is CASSPRGYNEQFF. In DNA, the CDR3 is TGTGCCAGCAGCCCCCGAGGATACAATGAGCAGTTCTTC.

The chain recombines TRBV15 with TRBJ2-1, with TRBD2 as a possible D gene (6 bases). CDR1 LNHNV and CDR2 YYDKDF come from the germline V gene (reference sequence). V gave up 1 base and J gave up 10 bases, with 11 bases separating them. CDR3 length equals 13 residues. For the CDR3, the DNA is TGTGCCACCAGCAGAGTCCTAGCGAGGGAGCAGTTCTTC. Translated: CATSRVLAREQFF.

This clone came up once. The chain links TRBV5-4 to TRBJ2-7, with TRBD2 matching over 8 bases. Losses at the gene ends were 4 bases for V and 5 bases for J; bases not matched to a gene: 14. Germline CDR1 reads SGHNT; CDR2 reads YYREEE (reference sequence). The CDR3 consists of 16 residues. This CDR3 reads CASSPGGAGKWDEQYF. CDR3 in DNA: TGTGCCAGCAGCCCGGGGGGGGCAGGGAAATGGGACGAGCAGTACTTC.

The rearrangement uses TRBV4-3 and TRBJ2-5, with TRBD2 matching over 10 bases. After removal of 0 bases from V and 1 base from J, the junction contained 5 bases not matched to a gene. Germline CDR1 reads LGHNA; CDR2 reads YSLEER. The CDR3 extends over 17 amino acids. CDR3: CASSQDIAGGLQETQYF. The CDR3 DNA reads TGCGCCAGCAGCCAAGATATAGCGGGAGGTCTCCAAGAGACCCAGTACTTC.

For this clone: Other DNA variants within this sample encode the same CDR3. The chain couples TRBV7-2 to TRBJ2-1, with TRBD2 as a possible D gene (6 bases). V was trimmed by 3 bases and J by 0 bases, leaving 9 bases between them. Germline V gene lookup returns CDR1 SGHTA and CDR2 FQGNSA. The CDR3 consists of 15 residues. For the CDR3, the DNA is TGTGCCAGCAGCTTGGGCGGGACCTCCTACAATGAGCAGTTCTTC. Protein: CASSLGGTSYNEQFF.

This clone was found once. The V and J genes are TRBV28 and TRBJ2-7; TRBD2 is a possible D gene (7 bases). Germline CDR1 reads MDHEN; CDR2 reads SYDVKM. The length of the CDR3 is 15 residues. V lost 6 bases, J lost 4 bases, and 19 bases lay in between. In nucleotides, the CDR3 is TGTGCCAGCAGGGGGAGGGGGAGCTTCAGGTACGAGCAGTACTTC. It specifies CASRGRGSFRYEQYF.

The genes are TRBV7-9 and TRBJ2-1; 13 nucleotides align to TRBD2. Germline CDR1 reads SEHNR; CDR2 reads FQNEAQ (reference sequence). The CDR3 runs to 16 residues. V was clipped by 5 bases and J by 4 bases; unmatched bases: 5. The CDR3 here is CASSKTSGRSYNEQFF. CDR3 DNA: TGTGCCAGCAGCAAGACTAGCGGGAGGTCATACAATGAGCAGTTCTTC.

J is TRBJ2-5 and V is TRBV7-3; TRBD2 aligns across 7 bases. The ends lost 5 bases at V and 1 base at J; junction bases unmatched: 1. The CDR3 totals 13 residues. The germline V gene has CDR1 SGHTA and CDR2 FQGTGA. The CDR3 nucleotides are TGTGCCAGCAGCCCTAGCGGCCAAGAGACCCAGTACTTC. Translated: CASSPSGQETQYF.

This chain links TRBV2 with TRBJ2-7; D is perhaps TRBD2 (7 bases). CDR1 is SNHLY and CDR2 is FYNNEI in the germline V gene. Trimming left V 5 bases short and J 3 bases short, with 17 bases between. CDR3 length: 15 residues. CDR3 coding DNA: TGTGCCAGCAGTAATGGGGGGGGCAGCTTCTACGAGCAGTACTTC. Translated, it gives CASSNGGGSFYEQYF.

V gene TRBV5-1 combines with J gene TRBJ2-2, with no clear D. Trimming removed 1 base at V and 1 base at J, with 14 bases between. The CDR3 length is 17 residues. Germline CDR1 is SGHRS and CDR2 is YFSETQ. CDR3 residues: CASSLIVGRLNTGELFF. The DNA of the CDR3 is TGCGCCAGCAGCTTGATTGTAGGGCGGCTGAACACCGGGGAGCTGTTTTTT.

The V call is TRBV4-3, the J call TRBJ2-7; 14 bases map to TRBD2. The V gene end was trimmed by 0 bases and the J gene end by 7 bases; junction bases not matched to a gene: 8. Per germline, CDR1 LGHNA and CDR2 YSLEER. The CDR3 extends over 17 amino acids. The CDR3 reads CASSQEPRLAGGWEQYF. For the CDR3, the DNA is TGCGCCAGCAGCCAAGAGCCAAGACTAGCGGGAGGGTGGGAGCAGTACTTC.